These 29 T cell receptor beta chains originate from one sample sequenced in a study of early T cells in non-severe SARS-CoV-2 infection. TCRdb used MiXCR to reprocess the 5' RACE reads, holding one entry per CDR3 protein. The sample has tens of thousands of distinct CDR3 sequences, around a sixth seen once; the top ten hold just over 5%. The material sequenced was whole blood, taken at baseline. Every receptor here comes from an adult who was a healthcare worker with PCR-confirmed SARS-CoV-2 infection or an uninfected control (not recorded which).

J is TRBJ2-4 and V is TRBV20-1, with 9 bases that match TRBD1. The V and J ends lost 6 bases and 3 bases, in that order; junction bases with no gene match: 3. This CDR3 spans 13 amino acids. The germline V gene encodes CDR1 DFQATT and CDR2 SNEGSKA (reference sequence). The chain's CDR3 is CSARTGDKNIQYF. CDR3 nucleotides: TGCAGTGCCAGGACAGGGGACAAAAACATTCAGTACTTC.

There are many counts of this clonotype. The V and J genes are TRBV20-1 and TRBJ1-1, with D hard to call. The V end was cut by 0 bases, the J end by 1 base, with 12 bases between. Germline CDR1 is DFQATT and CDR2 is SNEGSKA (reference sequence). The CDR3 runs to 15 residues. This CDR3 is CSARDLARENTEAFF. The CDR3 DNA is TGCAGTGCTAGAGATCTGGCCCGGGAGAACACTGAAGCTTTCTTT.

This clonotype was found many times. The chain carries TRBV28 and TRBJ2-7; 9 positions agree with TRBD2. J lost 4 bases, V lost 6 bases, and 10 bases had no gene match. The CDR3 contains 15 residues. Looked up from germline, CDR1 is MDHEN and CDR2 is SYDVKM. Written as DNA, the CDR3 is TGTGCCAGCAGGGAGCGTCTAGCGGGACCGTACGAGCAGTACTTC. Its protein product is CASRERLAGPYEQYF.

This clonotype was counted only a few times. V is TRBV27 and J is TRBJ2-1, with TRBD2 matching 9 bases. CDR1 is MNHEY, CDR2 SMNVEV, per germline (reference sequence). The V segment lost 7 bases and the J segment 3 bases; nucleotides outside the gene matches: 13. The CDR3 extends over 17 amino acids. The CDR3 protein is CASTSLPVAGDYNEQFF. The CDR3 coding sequence is TGTGCCAGCACCTCACTCCCCGTAGCGGGAGACTACAATGAGCAGTTCTTC.

V and J are TRBV13 and TRBJ2-3; the match to TRBD2 covers 7 bases. This CDR3 contains 15 residues. V lost 4 bases and J lost 7; bases outside the gene matches: 11. CDR1 and CDR2 (germline): PRHDT, FYEKMQ (reference sequence). This chain's CDR3 is CASSSKRREWNTQYF. CDR3 DNA sequence: TGTGCCAGCAGCTCAAAGAGGCGGGAGTGGAATACGCAGTATTTT.

This clonotype was detected many times. The chain joins TRBV9 to TRBJ2-1; D not certain. Germline V lookup: CDR1 SGDLS, CDR2 YYNGEE. CDR3 size: 12 residues. Between the trimmed V and J ends, which lost 7 bases and 7 bases, there was a span of 12 bases. The CDR3 DNA follows: TGTGCCAGCGGAGCACTTGTGAATGAGCAGTTCTTC. As protein: CASGALVNEQFF. Full variable domain (outside the CDR3, taken from reference TRBV9 and TRBJ2-1): DSGVTQTPKHLITATGQRVTLRCSPRSGDLSVYWYQQSLDQGLQFLIQYYNGEERAKGNILERFSAQQFPDLHSELNLSSLELGDSALYFCASGALVNEQFFGPGTRLTVL.

This clonotype was detected a few times. This chain links TRBV12-3 or TRBV12-4 with TRBJ2-2; D assignment may be TRBD1 or TRBD2 (5 bases each). Trimming took off 0 bases at V and 9 bases at J, with 20 bases between the two ends. The CDR3 has 17 residues. Here the CDR3 DNA reads TGTGCCAGCAGTTTAGCCCCGCTGAGCTGGGACGGCCGGGAGCTGTTTTTT. Amino acids: CASSLAPLSWDGRELFF.

This clonotype was seen more than once but under ten times. This sequence joins TRBV29-1 and TRBJ2-1; the match to TRBD1 covers 7 bases. V shed 7 bases and J 8 bases; nucleotides not matched to a gene: 11. The length of the CDR3 is 13 residues. Germline V CDR1 and CDR2: SQVTM, ANQGSEA. The CDR3 here is CSDRQGRSYEQFF. The CDR3 nucleotides are TGCAGCGACAGACAGGGACGAAGCTATGAGCAGTTCTTC.

This clonotype was seen many times. J is TRBJ2-1 and V is TRBV5-1, with D tentatively TRBD1 or TRBD2 (5 bases each). The V end lost 0 bases, the J end lost 5 bases, and 12 bases lay between the germline ends. CDR1 SGHRS and CDR2 YFSETQ come from the germline V gene. The CDR3 is 15 amino acids. The CDR3, as DNA: TGCGCCAGCAGCTTGGCCGGGACGGCTAACAATGAGCAGTTCTTC. Its protein is CASSLAGTANNEQFF.

This chain's CDR3 is CASSSNYEQYF. CDR3 in DNA: TGTGCCAGCAGTTCAAACTACGAGCAGTACTTC. The chain joins TRBV28 to TRBJ2-7, with D unclear. V dropped 4 bases and J dropped 3 bases, with 4 bases sitting between them. The CDR3 totals 11 residues. CDR1 MDHEN and CDR2 SYDVKM come from the germline V gene. Full variable domain (rest looked up from reference TRBV28 and TRBJ2-7): DVKVTQSSRYLVKRTGEKVFLECVQDMDHENMFWYRQDPGLGLRLIYFSYDVKMKEKGDIPEGYSVSREKKERFSLILESASTNQTSMYLCASSSNYEQYFGPGTRLTVT.

At least ten counts were recorded for this clonotype. The genes are TRBV7-8 and TRBJ1-1, with D hard to call. The CDR3 sequence is 12 residues long. V was clipped by 5 bases and J by 5 bases, with 9 bases between them. Germline V gene lookup returns CDR1 SGHVS and CDR2 FQNEAQ. The CDR3 protein is CASSNPLTEAFF. CDR3 sequence (DNA): TGTGCCAGCAGCAACCCCTTGACTGAAGCTTTCTTT.

This clonotype was counted a few times. This chain joins TRBV25-1 and TRBJ2-1, with 7 bases identical to TRBD2. V trimming: 6 bases; J trimming: 2 bases; junction bases outside the gene matches: 7. Germline lookup yields CDR1 MGHDK and CDR2 SYGVNS. This CDR3 region has 15 residues. In DNA form, the CDR3 reads TGTGCCAGCAGATCAGAGGGAGGGCCCTACAATGAGCAGTTCTTC. It yields the protein CASRSEGGPYNEQFF.

This clonotype is a singleton in its sample. The chain has TRBV28 and TRBJ2-7; tentatively, D is TRBD2 (7 bases). Trimming cost V 7 bases and J 4 bases, with 20 bases left between them. CDR3 length equals 15 residues. Germline V lookup: CDR1 MDHEN, CDR2 SYDVKM. CDR3 loop: CASTQSAGHPYEQYF. The CDR3 region has the DNA TGTGCCAGCACCCAATCAGCGGGACATCCATACGAGCAGTACTTC.

This clonotype was seen a few times. The chain has TRBV6-5 and TRBJ1-3, with a possible D match to TRBD1 (5 bases). The germline gives CDR1 MNHEY, CDR2 SVGAGI. Trimming shortened V by 5 bases and J by 9 bases, and 14 bases separated the two germline ends. The CDR3 has 13 residues. DNA of the CDR3: TGTGCCAGCAGTAATCAGGGTCTCGGCACCATATATTTT. Encoded protein: CASSNQGLGTIYF.

This clonotype appeared many times. The chain recombines TRBV4-1 with TRBJ2-5; D remains ambiguous. The germline V and J ends were trimmed by 1 base and 1 base, with 7 bases remaining between them. The germline gives CDR1 MGHRA, CDR2 YSYEKL. The CDR3 is 14 residues long. The CDR3, as DNA: TGCGCCAGCAGCCAAGCCGACTCCCAAGAGACCCAGTACTTC. Encoded protein: CASSQADSQETQYF.

This clonotype showed up just a few times. The chain has TRBV7-6 and TRBJ2-7; D not certain. Per the germline V gene, CDR1 is SGHVS and CDR2 is FNYEAQ. This CDR3 has 16 residues. V was pared by 3 bases and J by 6 bases, with 21 bases between. This CDR3 reads CASSFLVSTHAGEQYF. The CDR3 nucleotides read TGTGCCAGCAGCTTTCTGGTTTCGACTCACGCTGGCGAGCAGTACTTC.

The sample holds a few counts of this clonotype. The chain couples TRBV6-1 to TRBJ2-1; 7 nucleotides align to TRBD1. V trimming: 1 base; J trimming: 6 bases; junction bases outside the gene matches: 15. This CDR3 is built from 18 residues. Germline V gene sequence: CDR1 MNHNS, CDR2 SASEGT. DNA of the CDR3: TGTGCCAGCAGTGAAGGTCGTAGGAGACAGGGTACCTTCAATGAGCAGTTCTTC. It yields the protein CASSEGRRRQGTFNEQFF.

The sample holds a few counts of this clonotype. V gene TRBV4-2 combines with J gene TRBJ1-1, with TRBD1 as a possible D gene (6 bases). This CDR3 has 15 residues. Between the trimmed V and J ends, which lost 3 bases and 1 base, there was a span of 12 bases. The V gene's germline CDR1 is LGHNA and CDR2 YNFKEQ. The chain's CDR3 is CASSQSRGSNTEAFF. CDR3 nucleotides: TGTGCCAGCAGCCAGAGCAGGGGCTCGAACACTGAAGCTTTCTTT.

The CDR3 region is CASSLVSNEQFF. The CDR3 nucleotides read TGTGCCAGCAGCTTAGTTAGCAATGAGCAGTTCTTC. The rearrangement uses TRBV7-9 and TRBJ2-1; D is undetermined. Germline V CDR1 and CDR2: SEHNR, FQNEAQ (reference sequence). V shed 1 base and J shed 6 bases, with 4 bases lying between them. This CDR3 contains 12 residues.

This clonotype was recorded a few times. This sequence joins TRBV12-3 or TRBV12-4 and TRBJ2-5; D unresolved. The germline V and J ends were trimmed by 3 bases and 5 bases, with 13 bases remaining between them. CDR3 length: 14 residues. The CDR3 DNA reads as TGTGCCAGCAGTTTTTCAGCGCTTGGGGAGACCCAGTACTTC. Protein: CASSFSALGETQYF.

The rearrangement links TRBV20-1 to TRBJ2-7; 10 bases align to TRBD1. The CDR3 is 14 residues long. V lost 1 base, J lost 6 bases, and 6 bases stayed unmatched. Germline lookup yields CDR1 DFQATT and CDR2 SNEGSKA (reference sequence). The CDR3: CSARAGQGSSEQYF. The DNA of the CDR3 is TGCAGTGCTAGAGCGGGACAGGGGAGTTCCGAGCAGTACTTC.

This clonotype was observed a few times. The gene calls are TRBV6-5 and TRBJ1-6; 7 bases are a match to TRBD1. The CDR3 is 13 residues long. Germline CDR1 and CDR2: MNHEY and SVGAGI. Trimming at V came to 4 bases and at J to 10 bases, leaving 4 bases not matched to a gene. CDR3: CASSWNRGSPLHF. CDR3 bases: TGTGCCAGCAGTTGGAACAGGGGATCACCCCTCCACTTT.

The chain employs TRBV12-3 or TRBV12-4 and TRBJ1-3; D not certain. This CDR3 contains 10 residues. V was cut by 8 bases and J by 8 bases, with 7 bases left in between. This CDR3 is CASFLDTIYF. In DNA, the CDR3 is TGTGCCAGCTTCTTAGACACCATATATTTT.

The table lists this clonotype with a few counts. The rearrangement uses TRBV24-1 and TRBJ2-1; tentatively, D is TRBD2 (6 bases). Per the germline V gene, CDR1 is KGHDR and CDR2 is SFDVKD. The CDR3 covers 13 residues. V lost 12 bases and J 8 bases, leaving 19 bases between the germline ends. CDR3 bases: TGTGCCGCCCAAAGGGCTCCGGGGGATGAGCAGTTCTTC. It codes for CAAQRAPGDEQFF.

Many counts were recorded for this clonotype. The gene calls are TRBV12-3 or TRBV12-4 and TRBJ2-7; D is possibly TRBD2 (6 bases). Trimming pared 6 bases from V and 2 bases from J, leaving 14 bases between. There are 14 residues in the CDR3. The CDR3 DNA reads as TGTGCCAGCAGACTCGACTGGGGGGCCTACGAGCAGTACTTC. Protein sequence: CASRLDWGAYEQYF.

This sequence joins TRBV28 and TRBJ1-1; D call uncertain. Germline assignment: CDR1 MDHEN and CDR2 SYDVKM. The V gene lost 5 bases and the J gene lost 11 bases, with 15 bases spanning the gap. CDR3 length: 12 residues. CDR3 in amino acids: CASSPAHARAFF. CDR3 DNA sequence: TGTGCCAGCAGTCCCGCCCATGCTAGGGCTTTCTTT.

This rearrangement joins TRBV3-1 to TRBJ2-7; D ambiguous. CDR3 length: 15 residues. Germline lookup yields CDR1 LGHDT and CDR2 YNNKEL (reference sequence). V was cut by 3 bases and J by 3 bases, with 15 bases left in between. The chain's CDR3 is CASSHRHGGYYEQYF. CDR3 in DNA: TGTGCCAGCAGCCATCGACACGGTGGATACTACGAGCAGTACTTC.

This clonotype was counted between two and nine times. CDR3 DNA: TGTGCCAGCAGGCTTCGAAATACGCAGTATTTT. It codes for CASRLRNTQYF. The chain couples TRBV12-3 or TRBV12-4 to TRBJ2-3; D gene unclear. V lost 6 bases, J lost 7 bases, and 8 bases lay in between. The CDR3 consists of 11 residues.

The sample holds a few counts of this clonotype. The chain uses TRBV20-1 and TRBJ2-1; TRBD2 agrees at 8 bases. With 3 bases clipped from V and 7 bases from J, the junction kept 2 bases outside the gene matches. This CDR3 spans 12 amino acids. The germline V gene encodes CDR1 DFQATT and CDR2 SNEGSKA (reference sequence). The CDR3 loop reads CSASGRDNEQFF. In nucleotides, the CDR3 is TGCAGTGCTAGCGGGAGGGATAATGAGCAGTTCTTC.